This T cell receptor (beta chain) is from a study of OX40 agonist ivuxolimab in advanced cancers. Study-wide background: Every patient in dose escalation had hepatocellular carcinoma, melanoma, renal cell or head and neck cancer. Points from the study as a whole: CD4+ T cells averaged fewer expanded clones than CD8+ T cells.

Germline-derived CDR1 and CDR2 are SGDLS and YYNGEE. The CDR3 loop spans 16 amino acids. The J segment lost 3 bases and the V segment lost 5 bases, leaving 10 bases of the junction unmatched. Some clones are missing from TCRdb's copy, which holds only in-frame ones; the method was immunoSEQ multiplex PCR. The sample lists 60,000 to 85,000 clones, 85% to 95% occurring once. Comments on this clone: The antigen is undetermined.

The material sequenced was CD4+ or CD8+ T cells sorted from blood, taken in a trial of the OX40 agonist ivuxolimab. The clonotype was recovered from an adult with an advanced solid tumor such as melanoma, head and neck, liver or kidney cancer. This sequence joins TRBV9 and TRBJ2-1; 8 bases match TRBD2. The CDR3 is CASRGPDGRDYNEQFF. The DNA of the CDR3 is TGTGCCAGCAGAGGGCCTGACGGGAGGGACTACAATGAGCAGTTCTTC. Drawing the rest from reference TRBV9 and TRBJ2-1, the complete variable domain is DSGVTQTPKHLITATGQRVTLRCSPRSGDLSVYWYQQSLDQGLQFLIQYYNGEERAKGNILERFSAQQFPDLHSELNLSSLELGDSALYFCASRGPDGRDYNEQFFGPGTRLTVL.